Listed below are T cell receptor beta chains from one sample, sequenced in a study of T cells in Graves' hyperthyroidism and ophthalmopathy. TCRdb itself ran the multiplex PCR reads through MiXCR, one entry per CDR3 protein. The sample lists approximately 590,000 distinct CDR3 sequences, 46% occurring once. Sequenced sample: peripheral blood or thyroid tissue (not recorded which). The source is a woman younger than 35 with Graves' hyperthyroidism. Each CDR3 is given without its conserved first and last residue. Fields, in order: V gene, J gene, CDR3 protein.

v_gene: TRBV24-1
j_gene: TRBJ1-2
CDR3aa: ATSDWTGGGGYT

v_gene: TRBV11-1
j_gene: TRBJ2-5
CDR3aa: ASSSFSGQGRETQY

v_gene: TRBV20-1
j_gene: TRBJ2-7
CDR3aa: SARADGVYEQY

v_gene: TRBV25-1
j_gene: TRBJ1-2
CDR3aa: ASSPLGQNYGYT

v_gene: TRBV6-1
j_gene: TRBJ1-1
CDR3aa: ASSQGPRGLSEAF

v_gene: TRBV2
j_gene: TRBJ1-6
CDR3aa: ASSVGPRGDNVSPLH

v_gene: TRBV24-1
j_gene: TRBJ2-3
CDR3aa: ATSDLSPSGKIDTQY

v_gene: TRBV9
j_gene: TRBJ1-4
CDR3aa: ASSVDRVTEKLF

v_gene: TRBV10-3
j_gene: TRBJ1-6
CDR3aa: AISSSYNSPLH

v_gene: TRBV6-2/TRBV6-3
j_gene: TRBJ2-5
CDR3aa: ASSYRTAGGETQY

v_gene: TRBV2
j_gene: TRBJ1-5
CDR3aa: ASSQYSNQPQH

v_gene: TRBV19
j_gene: TRBJ1-1
CDR3aa: ASSPHRGNTEAF

v_gene: TRBV2
j_gene: TRBJ2-5
CDR3aa: ASSRTPGGRETQY

v_gene: TRBV6-5
j_gene: TRBJ1-2
CDR3aa: ASSYQEGIGYT

v_gene: TRBV29-1
j_gene: TRBJ1-2
CDR3aa: SVEKGGAYGYT

v_gene: TRBV7-6
j_gene: TRBJ1-5
CDR3aa: ASSKCGRDTTRVNQPQH

v_gene: TRBV24-1
j_gene: TRBJ1-5
CDR3aa: ATSVKGAGIQPQH

v_gene: TRBV2
j_gene: TRBJ2-2
CDR3aa: ASKRSNTGELF

v_gene: TRBV7-6
j_gene: TRBJ2-7
CDR3aa: ASSADPHSYEQY

v_gene: TRBV2
j_gene: TRBJ2-7
CDR3aa: ASSAIGLAGFYEQY

v_gene: TRBV2
j_gene: TRBJ2-2
CDR3aa: ASLPPSGRSGELF

v_gene: TRBV20-1
j_gene: TRBJ2-7
CDR3aa: SARDLVAGDYEQY

v_gene: TRBV24-1
j_gene: TRBJ1-1
CDR3aa: ATSLANTEAF

v_gene: TRBV29-1
j_gene: TRBJ2-7
CDR3aa: SVGDREGYEQY

v_gene: TRBV7-6
j_gene: TRBJ1-1
CDR3aa: ASSLSINSLNTEAF

v_gene: TRBV24-1
j_gene: TRBJ2-5
CDR3aa: ATSDGLAGETQY

v_gene: TRBV3-1
j_gene: TRBJ1-1
CDR3aa: ASSQVSGGGNTEAF

v_gene: TRBV29-1
j_gene: TRBJ1-1
CDR3aa: SVSTGALFEAF

v_gene: TRBV29-1
j_gene: TRBJ1-1
CDR3aa: SVSSGAGTEAF

v_gene: TRBV6-1
j_gene: TRBJ2-5
CDR3aa: ASKDRQGVKTQY